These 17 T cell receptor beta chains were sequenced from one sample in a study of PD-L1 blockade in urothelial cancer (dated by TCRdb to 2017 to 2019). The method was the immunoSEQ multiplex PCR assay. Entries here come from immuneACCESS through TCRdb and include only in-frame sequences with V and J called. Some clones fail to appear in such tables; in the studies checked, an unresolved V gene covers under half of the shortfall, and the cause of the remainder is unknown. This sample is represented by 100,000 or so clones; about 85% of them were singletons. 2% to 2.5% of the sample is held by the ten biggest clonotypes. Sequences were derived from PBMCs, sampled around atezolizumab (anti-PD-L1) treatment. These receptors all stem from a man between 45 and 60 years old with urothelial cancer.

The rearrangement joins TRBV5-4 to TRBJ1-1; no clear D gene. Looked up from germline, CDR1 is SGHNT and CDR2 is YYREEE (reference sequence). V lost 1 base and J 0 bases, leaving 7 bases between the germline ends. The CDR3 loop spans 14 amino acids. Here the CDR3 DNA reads TGTGCCAGCAGCTTGAGCGGGCTGAACACTGAAGCTTTCTTT. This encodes CASSLSGLNTEAFF.

Here the CDR3 reads CASSYLGGAGYEQYF. CDR3 nucleotide sequence: TGTGCCAGCAGCTACCTCGGAGGGGCAGGTTACGAGCAGTACTTC. This chain uses TRBV7-9 with TRBJ2-7, with D perhaps TRBD2 (6 bases). Trimming removed 4 bases at V and 4 bases at J, with 17 bases between. The CDR3 runs to 15 residues. The germline CDR1 and CDR2 sequences are SEHNR and FQNEAQ (reference sequence).

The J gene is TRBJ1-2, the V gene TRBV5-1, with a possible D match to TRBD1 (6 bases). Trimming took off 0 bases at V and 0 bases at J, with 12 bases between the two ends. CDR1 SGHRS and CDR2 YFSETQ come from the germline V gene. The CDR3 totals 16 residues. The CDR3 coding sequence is TGCGCCAGCAGCTTGGTCGCAGGGGTCCCTAACTATGGCTACACCTTC. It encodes CASSLVAGVPNYGYTF.

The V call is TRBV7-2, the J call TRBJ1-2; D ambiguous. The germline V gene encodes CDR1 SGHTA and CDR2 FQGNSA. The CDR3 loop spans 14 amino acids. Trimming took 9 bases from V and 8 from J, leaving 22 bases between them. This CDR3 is CASKEMAGNAGYTF. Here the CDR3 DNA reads TGTGCCAGTAAAGAAATGGCGGGCAATGCGGGCTACACCTTC.

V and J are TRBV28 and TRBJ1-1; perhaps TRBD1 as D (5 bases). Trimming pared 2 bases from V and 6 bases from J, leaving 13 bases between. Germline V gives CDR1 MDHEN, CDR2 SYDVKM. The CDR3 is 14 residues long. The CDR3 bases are TGTGCCAGCAGTTTAATCTCAGGGCTTGCTGAAGCTTTCTTT. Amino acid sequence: CASSLISGLAEAFF.

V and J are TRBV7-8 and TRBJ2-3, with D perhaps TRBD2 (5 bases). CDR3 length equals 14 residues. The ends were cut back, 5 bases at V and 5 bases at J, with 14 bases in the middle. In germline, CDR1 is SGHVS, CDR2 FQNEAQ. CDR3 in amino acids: CASSPTTILDTQYF. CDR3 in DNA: TGTGCCAGCAGCCCGACGACTATCCTAGATACGCAGTATTTT.

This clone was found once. The CDR3: CASSYGEAYEQYF. CDR3 coding DNA: TGTGCCAGCAGTTACGGGGAAGCCTACGAGCAGTACTTC. The chain has TRBV28 and TRBJ2-7, with D perhaps TRBD2 (5 bases). From germline, CDR1 is MDHEN and CDR2 SYDVKM. Trimming left V 4 bases short and J 2 bases short, with 9 bases between. This CDR3 region has 13 residues.

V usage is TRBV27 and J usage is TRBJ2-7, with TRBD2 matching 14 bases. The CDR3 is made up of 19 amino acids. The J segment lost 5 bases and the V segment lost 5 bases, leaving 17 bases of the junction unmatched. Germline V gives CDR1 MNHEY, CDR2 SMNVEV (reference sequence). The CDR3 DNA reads TGTGCCAGCAGTAGGGGAACCGGGACTAGCGGGAGCATAAGGGACGAGCAGTACTTC. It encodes CASSRGTGTSGSIRDEQYF.

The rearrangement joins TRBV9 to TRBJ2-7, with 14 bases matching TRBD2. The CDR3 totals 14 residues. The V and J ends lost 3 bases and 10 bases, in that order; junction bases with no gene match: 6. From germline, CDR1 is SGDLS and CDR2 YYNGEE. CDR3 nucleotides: TGTGCCAGCAGCGCCTCGACTAGCGGGAGGGCCCAGTACTTC. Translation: CASSASTSGRAQYF.

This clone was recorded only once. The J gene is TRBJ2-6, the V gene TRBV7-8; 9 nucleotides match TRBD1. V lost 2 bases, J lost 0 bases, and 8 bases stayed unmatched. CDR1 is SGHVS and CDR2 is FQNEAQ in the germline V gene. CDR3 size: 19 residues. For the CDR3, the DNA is TGTGCCAGCAGCTTAAGAACAGGGGGCAAGAGCTCTGGGGCCAACGTCCTGACTTTC. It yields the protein CASSLRTGGKSSGANVLTF.

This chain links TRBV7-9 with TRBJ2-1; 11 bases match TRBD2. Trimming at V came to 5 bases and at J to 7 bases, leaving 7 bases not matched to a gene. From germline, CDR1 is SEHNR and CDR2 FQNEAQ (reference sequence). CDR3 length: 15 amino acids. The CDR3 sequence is CASSLTSGSGNEQFF. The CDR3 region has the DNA TGTGCCAGCAGCCTCACTAGCGGGAGTGGTAATGAGCAGTTCTTC.

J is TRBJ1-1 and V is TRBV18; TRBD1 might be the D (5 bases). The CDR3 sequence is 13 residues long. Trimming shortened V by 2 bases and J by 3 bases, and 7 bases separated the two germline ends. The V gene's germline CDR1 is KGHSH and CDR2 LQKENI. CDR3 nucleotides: TGTGCCAGCTCACCAGCGGGGGACACTGAAGCTTTCTTT. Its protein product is CASSPAGDTEAFF. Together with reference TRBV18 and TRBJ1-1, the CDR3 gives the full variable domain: NAGVMQNPRHLVRRRGQEARLRCSPMKGHSHVYWYRQLPEEGLKFMVYLQKENIIDESGMPKERFSAEFPKEGPSILRIQQVVRGDSAAYFCASSPAGDTEAFFGQGTRLTVV.

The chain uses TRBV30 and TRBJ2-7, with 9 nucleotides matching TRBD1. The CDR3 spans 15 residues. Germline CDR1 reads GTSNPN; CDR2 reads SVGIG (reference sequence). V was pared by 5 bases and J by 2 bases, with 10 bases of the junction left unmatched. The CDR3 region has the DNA TGTGCCTGGGAGACCGGGACAGGGCTCACCTACGAGCAGTACTTC. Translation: CAWETGTGLTYEQYF.

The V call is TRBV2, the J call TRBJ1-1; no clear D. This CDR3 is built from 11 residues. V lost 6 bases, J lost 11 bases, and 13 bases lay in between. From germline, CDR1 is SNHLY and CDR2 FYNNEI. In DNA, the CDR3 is TGTGCCAGCAGAACTATCCCGGCGGCTTTCTTT. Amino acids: CASRTIPAAFF.

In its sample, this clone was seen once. In DNA form, the CDR3 reads TGCGCCAGCAGCTTGGGGGCAGACGGGGAGCTGTTTTTT. This encodes CASSLGADGELFF. The V gene is TRBV5-1, the J gene TRBJ2-2; D is ambiguous. CDR1 is SGHRS and CDR2 is YFSETQ in the germline V gene. With 0 bases removed from V and 7 bases from J, the gap between germline ends came to 7 bases. This CDR3 has 13 residues. The full variable domain, rest sourced from reference TRBV5-1 and TRBJ2-2, is KAGVTQTPRYLIKTRGQQVTLSCSPISGHRSVSWYQQTPGQGLQFLFEYFSETQRNKGNFPGRFSGRQFSNSRSEMNVSTLELGDSALYLCASSLGADGELFFGEGSRLTVL.

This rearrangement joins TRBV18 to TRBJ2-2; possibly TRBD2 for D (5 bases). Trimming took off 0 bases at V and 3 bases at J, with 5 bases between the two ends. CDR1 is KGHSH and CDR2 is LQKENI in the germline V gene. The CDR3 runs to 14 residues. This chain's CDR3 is CASSPPGDTGELFF. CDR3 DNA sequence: TGTGCCAGCTCACCACCGGGAGACACCGGGGAGCTGTTTTTT. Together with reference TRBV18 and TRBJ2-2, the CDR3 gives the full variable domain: NAGVMQNPRHLVRRRGQEARLRCSPMKGHSHVYWYRQLPEEGLKFMVYLQKENIIDESGMPKERFSAEFPKEGPSILRIQQVVRGDSAAYFCASSPPGDTGELFFGEGSRLTVL.

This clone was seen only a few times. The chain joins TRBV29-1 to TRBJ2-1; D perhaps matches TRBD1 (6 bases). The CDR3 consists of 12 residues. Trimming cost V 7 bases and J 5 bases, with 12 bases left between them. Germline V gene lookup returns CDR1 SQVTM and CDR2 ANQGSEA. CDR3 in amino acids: CSERDIHNEQFF. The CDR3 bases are TGCAGCGAGAGGGACATTCACAATGAGCAGTTCTTC.